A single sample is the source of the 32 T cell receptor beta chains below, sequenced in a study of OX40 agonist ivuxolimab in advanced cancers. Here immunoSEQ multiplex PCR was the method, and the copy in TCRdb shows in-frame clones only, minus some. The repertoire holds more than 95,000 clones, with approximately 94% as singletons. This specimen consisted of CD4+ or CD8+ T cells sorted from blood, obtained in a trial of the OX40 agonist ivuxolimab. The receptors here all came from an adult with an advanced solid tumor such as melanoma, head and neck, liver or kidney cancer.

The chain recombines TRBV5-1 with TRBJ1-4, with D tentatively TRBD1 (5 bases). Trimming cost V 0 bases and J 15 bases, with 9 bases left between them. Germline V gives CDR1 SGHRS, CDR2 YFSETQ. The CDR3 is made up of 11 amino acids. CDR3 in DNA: TGCGCCAGCAGCTTGGATGGGGCTTTGTTTTTT. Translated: CASSLDGALFF. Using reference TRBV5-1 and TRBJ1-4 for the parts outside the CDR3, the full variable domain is KAGVTQTPRYLIKTRGQQVTLSCSPISGHRSVSWYQQTPGQGLQFLFEYFSETQRNKGNFPGRFSGRQFSNSRSEMNVSTLELGDSALYLCASSLDGALFFGSGTQLSVL.

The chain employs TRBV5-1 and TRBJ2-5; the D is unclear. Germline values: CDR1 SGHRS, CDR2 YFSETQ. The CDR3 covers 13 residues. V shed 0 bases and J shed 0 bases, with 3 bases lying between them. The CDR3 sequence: CASSLGYQETQYF. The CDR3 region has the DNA TGCGCCAGCAGCTTGGGCTACCAAGAGACCCAGTACTTC.

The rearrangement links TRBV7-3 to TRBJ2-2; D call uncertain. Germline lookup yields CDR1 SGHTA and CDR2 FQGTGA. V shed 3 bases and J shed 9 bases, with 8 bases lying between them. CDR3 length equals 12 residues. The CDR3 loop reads CASSFLGRELFF. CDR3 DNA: TGTGCCAGCAGCTTTCTAGGGAGGGAGCTGTTTTTT.

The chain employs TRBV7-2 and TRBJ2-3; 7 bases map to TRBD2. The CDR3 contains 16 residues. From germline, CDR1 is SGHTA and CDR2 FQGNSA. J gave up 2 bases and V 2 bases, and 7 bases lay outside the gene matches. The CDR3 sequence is CASSLSPAGNTDTQYF. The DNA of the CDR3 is TGTGCCAGCAGCTTATCGCCAGCGGGGAACACAGATACGCAGTATTTT.

For the CDR3, the DNA is TGTGCCAGCAGCACCACTGGGGGGACCAATCAGCCCCAGCATTTT. Amino acids: CASSTTGGTNQPQHF. The V gene is TRBV7-9, the J gene TRBJ1-5; possible D gene TRBD1, 5 bases. Trimming pared 5 bases from V and 3 bases from J, leaving 14 bases between. The V gene's germline CDR1 is SEHNR and CDR2 FQNEAQ (reference sequence). CDR3 length equals 15 residues.

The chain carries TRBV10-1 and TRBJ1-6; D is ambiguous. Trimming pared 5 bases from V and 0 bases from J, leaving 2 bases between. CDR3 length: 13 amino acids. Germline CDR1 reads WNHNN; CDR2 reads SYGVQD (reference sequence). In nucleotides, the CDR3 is TGCGCCAGCAGTAACTCCTATAATTCACCCCTCCACTTT. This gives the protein CASSNSYNSPLHF.

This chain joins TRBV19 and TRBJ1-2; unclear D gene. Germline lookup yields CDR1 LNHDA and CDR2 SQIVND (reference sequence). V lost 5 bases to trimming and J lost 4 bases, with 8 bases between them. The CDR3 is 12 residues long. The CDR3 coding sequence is TGTGCCAGTAGTGGATTCGGCTATGGCTACACCTTC. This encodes CASSGFGYGYTF. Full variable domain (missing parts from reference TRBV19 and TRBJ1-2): DGGITQSPKYLFRKEGQNVTLSCEQNLNHDAMYWYRQDPGQGLRLIYYSQIVNDFQKGDIAEGYSVSREKKESFPLTVTSAQKNPTAFYLCASSGFGYGYTFGSGTRLTVV.

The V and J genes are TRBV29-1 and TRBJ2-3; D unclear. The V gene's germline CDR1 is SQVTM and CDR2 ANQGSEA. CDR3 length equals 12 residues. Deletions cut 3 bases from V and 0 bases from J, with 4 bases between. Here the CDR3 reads CSVEVSTDTQYF. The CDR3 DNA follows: TGCAGCGTTGAGGTCAGCACAGATACGCAGTATTTT.

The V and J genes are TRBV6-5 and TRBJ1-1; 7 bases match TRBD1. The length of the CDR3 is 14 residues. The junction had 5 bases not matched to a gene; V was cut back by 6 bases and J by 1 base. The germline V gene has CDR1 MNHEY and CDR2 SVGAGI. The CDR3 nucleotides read TGTGCCAGCAGAGAACAGGGGCCGAACACTGAAGCTTTCTTT. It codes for CASREQGPNTEAFF.

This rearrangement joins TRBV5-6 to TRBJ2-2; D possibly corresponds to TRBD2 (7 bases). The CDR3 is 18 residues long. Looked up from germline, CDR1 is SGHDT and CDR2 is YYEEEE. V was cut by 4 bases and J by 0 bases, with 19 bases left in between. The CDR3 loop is CASSVPGGFTSNTGELFF. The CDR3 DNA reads TGTGCCAGCAGCGTACCGGGGGGCTTCACTTCGAACACCGGGGAGCTGTTTTTT.

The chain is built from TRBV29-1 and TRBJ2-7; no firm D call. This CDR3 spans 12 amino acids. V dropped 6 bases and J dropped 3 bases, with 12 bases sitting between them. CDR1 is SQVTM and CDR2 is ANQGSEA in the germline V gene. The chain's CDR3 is CSVSSTYYEQYF. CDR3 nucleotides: TGCAGCGTCAGCTCCACCTACTACGAGCAGTACTTC.

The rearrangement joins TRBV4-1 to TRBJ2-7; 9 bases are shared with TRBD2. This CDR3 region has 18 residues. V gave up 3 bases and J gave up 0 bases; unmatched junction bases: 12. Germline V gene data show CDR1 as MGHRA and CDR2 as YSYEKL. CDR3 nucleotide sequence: TGCGCCAGCAGCCAGCCATTCGTGCTAGCGGGGTCCTCCTACGAGCAGTACTTC. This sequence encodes CASSQPFVLAGSSYEQYF.

CDR3 DNA: TGTGCCAGCAGCGAACCGGGACCTCTTTACTCTGGGGCCAACGTCCTGACTTTC. Translated, it gives CASSEPGPLYSGANVLTF. This chain connects TRBV5-6 to TRBJ2-6, with D perhaps being TRBD1 or TRBD2 (5 bases each). The CDR3 is 18 residues long. Germline V CDR1 and CDR2: SGHDT, YYEEEE. The V end lost 4 bases, the J end lost 0 bases, and 17 bases lay between the germline ends.

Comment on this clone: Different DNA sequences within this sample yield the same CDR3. The CDR3 DNA reads TGTGCCAGCAGTTTACTGAACACTGAAGCTTTCTTT. Translated, it gives CASSLLNTEAFF. The rearrangement uses TRBV28 and TRBJ1-1; no firm D call. The germline CDR1 and CDR2 sequences are MDHEN and SYDVKM. Trimming took 2 bases from V and 0 from J, leaving 1 base between them. The CDR3 loop spans 12 amino acids.

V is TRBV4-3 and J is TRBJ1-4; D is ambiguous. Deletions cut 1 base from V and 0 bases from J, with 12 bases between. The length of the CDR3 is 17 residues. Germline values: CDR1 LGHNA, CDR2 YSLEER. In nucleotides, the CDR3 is TGCGCCAGCAGCCAAGGGAATGGGTTCCCAACTAATGAAAAACTGTTTTTT. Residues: CASSQGNGFPTNEKLFF.

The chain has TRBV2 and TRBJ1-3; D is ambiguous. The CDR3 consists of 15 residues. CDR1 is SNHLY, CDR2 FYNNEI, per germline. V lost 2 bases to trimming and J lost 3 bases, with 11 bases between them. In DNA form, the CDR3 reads TGTGCCAGCAGTGAAAGGGCGGGGTTTGGAAACACCATATATTTT. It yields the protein CASSERAGFGNTIYF.

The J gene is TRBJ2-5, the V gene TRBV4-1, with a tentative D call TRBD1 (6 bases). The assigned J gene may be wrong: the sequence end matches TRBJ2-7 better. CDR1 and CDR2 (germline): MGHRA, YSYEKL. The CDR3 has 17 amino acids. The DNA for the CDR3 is TGCGCCAGCAGCCAGCCCTTGGGGACAAAGGGTCGCTACGAGCAGTACTTC. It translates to CASSQPLGTKGRYEQYF.

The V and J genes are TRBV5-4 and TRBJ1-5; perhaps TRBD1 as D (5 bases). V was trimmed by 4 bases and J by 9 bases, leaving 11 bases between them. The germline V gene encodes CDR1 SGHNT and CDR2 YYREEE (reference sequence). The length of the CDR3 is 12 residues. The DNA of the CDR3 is TGTGCCAGCAGCCATTATGGGGGGCCCCAGCATTTT. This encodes CASSHYGGPQHF.

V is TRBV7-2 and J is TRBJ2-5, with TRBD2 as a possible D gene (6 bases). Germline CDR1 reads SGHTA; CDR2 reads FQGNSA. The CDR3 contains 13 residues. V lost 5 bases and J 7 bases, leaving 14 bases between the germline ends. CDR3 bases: TGTGCCAGCAGCCCTGACCCGGGGGTGACCCAGTACTTC. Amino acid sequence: CASSPDPGVTQYF.

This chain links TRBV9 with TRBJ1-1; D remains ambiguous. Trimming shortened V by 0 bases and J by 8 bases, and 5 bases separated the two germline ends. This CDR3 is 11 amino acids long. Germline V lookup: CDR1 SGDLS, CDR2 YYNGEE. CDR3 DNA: TGTGCCAGCAGCGTAGGGCCAGAAGCTTTCTTT. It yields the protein CASSVGPEAFF.

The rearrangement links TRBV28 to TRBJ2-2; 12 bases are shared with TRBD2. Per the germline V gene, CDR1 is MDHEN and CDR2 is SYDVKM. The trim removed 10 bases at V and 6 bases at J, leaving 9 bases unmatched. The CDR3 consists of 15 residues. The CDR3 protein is CATLTSGRVAGELFF. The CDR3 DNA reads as TGTGCCACCTTGACTAGCGGGAGAGTTGCCGGGGAGCTGTTTTTT.

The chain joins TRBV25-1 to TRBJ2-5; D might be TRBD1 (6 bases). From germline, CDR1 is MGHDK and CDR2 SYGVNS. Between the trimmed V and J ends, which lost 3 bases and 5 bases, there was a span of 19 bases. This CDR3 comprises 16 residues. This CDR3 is CASSDSGGSPGETQYF. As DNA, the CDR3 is TGTGCCAGCAGTGATTCTGGGGGCAGTCCGGGTGAGACCCAGTACTTC.

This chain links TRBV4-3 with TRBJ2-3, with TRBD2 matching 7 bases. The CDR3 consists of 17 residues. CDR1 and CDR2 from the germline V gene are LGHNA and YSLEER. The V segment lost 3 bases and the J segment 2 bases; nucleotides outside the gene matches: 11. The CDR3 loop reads CASSHQRASGTTDTQYF. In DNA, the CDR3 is TGCGCCAGCAGCCACCAGAGGGCTAGCGGAACCACAGATACGCAGTATTTT.

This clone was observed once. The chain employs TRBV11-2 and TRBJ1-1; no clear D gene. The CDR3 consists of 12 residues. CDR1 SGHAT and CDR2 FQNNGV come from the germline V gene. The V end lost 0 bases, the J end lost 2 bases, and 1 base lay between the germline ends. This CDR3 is CASSLDNTEAFF. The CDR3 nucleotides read TGTGCCAGCAGCTTAGACAACACTGAAGCTTTCTTT.

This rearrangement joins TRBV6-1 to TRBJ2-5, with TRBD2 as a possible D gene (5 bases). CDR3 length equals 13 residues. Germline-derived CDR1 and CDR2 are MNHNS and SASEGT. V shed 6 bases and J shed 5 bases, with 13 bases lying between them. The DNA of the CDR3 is TGTGCCAGCAGGTCACGGGGTCGCGAGACCCAGTACTTC. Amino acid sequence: CASRSRGRETQYF.

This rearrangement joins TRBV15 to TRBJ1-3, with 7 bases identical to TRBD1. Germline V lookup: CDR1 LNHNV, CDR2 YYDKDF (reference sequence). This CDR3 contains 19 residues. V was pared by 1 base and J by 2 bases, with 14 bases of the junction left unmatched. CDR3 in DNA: TGTGCCACCAGCAGAGGGGACAGCCTTTGGTGGGAAGCTGGAAACACCATATATTTT. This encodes CATSRGDSLWWEAGNTIYF.

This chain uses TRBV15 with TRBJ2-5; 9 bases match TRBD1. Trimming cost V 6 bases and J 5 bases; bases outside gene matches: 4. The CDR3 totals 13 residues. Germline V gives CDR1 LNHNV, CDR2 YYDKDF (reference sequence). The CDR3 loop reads CATRNRGQETQYF. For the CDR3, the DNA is TGTGCCACCAGGAACAGGGGGCAGGAGACCCAGTACTTC.

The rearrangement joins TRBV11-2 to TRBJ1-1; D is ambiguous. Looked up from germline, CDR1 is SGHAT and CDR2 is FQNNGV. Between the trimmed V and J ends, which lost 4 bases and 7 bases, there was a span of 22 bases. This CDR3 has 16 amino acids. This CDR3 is CASSSQGRIPSYEAFF. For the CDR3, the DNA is TGTGCCAGCAGCTCCCAAGGGCGCATTCCCTCATATGAAGCTTTCTTT.

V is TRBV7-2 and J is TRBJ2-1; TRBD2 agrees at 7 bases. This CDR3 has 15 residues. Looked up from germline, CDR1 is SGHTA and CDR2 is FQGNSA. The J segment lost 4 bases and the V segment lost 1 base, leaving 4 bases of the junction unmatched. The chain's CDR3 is CASSLVASGYNEQFF. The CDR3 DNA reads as TGTGCCAGCAGCTTAGTTGCTAGCGGTTACAATGAGCAGTTCTTC.

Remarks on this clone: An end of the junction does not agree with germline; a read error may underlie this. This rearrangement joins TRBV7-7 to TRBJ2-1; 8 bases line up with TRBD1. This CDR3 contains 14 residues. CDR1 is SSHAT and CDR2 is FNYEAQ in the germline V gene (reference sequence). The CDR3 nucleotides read TGTGCTAGCAGCTTGGCAACAGGGGGACAAGAGCAGTTCTTC. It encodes CASSLATGGQEQFF.

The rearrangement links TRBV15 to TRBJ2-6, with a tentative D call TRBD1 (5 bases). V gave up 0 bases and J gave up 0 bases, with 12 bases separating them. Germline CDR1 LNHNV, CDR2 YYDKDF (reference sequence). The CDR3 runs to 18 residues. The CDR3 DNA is TGTGCCACCAGCAGAGATAAGGGGCCGAGCTCTGGGGCCAACGTCCTGACTTTC. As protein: CATSRDKGPSSGANVLTF.

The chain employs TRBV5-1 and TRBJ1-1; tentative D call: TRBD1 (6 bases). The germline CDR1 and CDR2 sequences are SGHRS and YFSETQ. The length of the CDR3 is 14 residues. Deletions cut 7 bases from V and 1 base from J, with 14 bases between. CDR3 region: CASSQGWGNTEAFF. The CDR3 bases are TGCGCCAGCTCCCAGGGGTGGGGGAACACTGAAGCTTTCTTT.